These 17 T cell receptor beta chains originate from one sample sequenced in a study of identical twins. MiXCR, run by TCRdb on the 5' RACE reads, gives a single entry per CDR3 protein. Of 1.5 million to 2 million distinct CDR3 sequences listed, around 33% were seen once; the top ten hold 0.25% to 0.3%. Sequenced input: cord blood. These TCRs come from a newborn girl in good health.

This sequence joins TRBV6-5 and TRBJ2-1; 11 positions match TRBD2. Germline-derived CDR1 and CDR2 are MNHEY and SVGAGI. CDR3 size: 14 residues. J was trimmed by 7 bases and V by 8 bases; bases with no gene match: 7. CDR3: CASGRLAGINEQFF. As DNA, the CDR3 is TGTGCCAGCGGCCGACTAGCGGGAATAAATGAGCAGTTCTTC.

This clonotype appeared a few times. This sequence joins TRBV29-1 and TRBJ2-7; D is undetermined. Between the trimmed V and J ends, which lost 5 bases and 2 bases, there was a span of 10 bases. The germline V gene has CDR1 SQVTM and CDR2 ANQGSEA. This CDR3 is 12 amino acids long. CDR3 DNA sequence: TGCAGCGTTCTGACGGCAACCTACGAGCAGTACTTC. It is translated as CSVLTATYEQYF.

This clonotype was observed a few times. The chain carries TRBV5-1 and TRBJ1-6; the D is unclear. Germline values: CDR1 SGHRS, CDR2 YFSETQ. The CDR3 loop spans 12 amino acids. Trimming removed 1 base from V and 8 bases from J, with 4 bases in between. CDR3: CASSLMDSPLHF. The CDR3 region has the DNA TGCGCCAGCAGCTTGATGGATTCACCCCTCCACTTT.

This clonotype occurred a few times. J is TRBJ2-7 and V is TRBV7-6; D is perhaps TRBD2 (6 bases). Deletions cut 3 bases from V and 0 bases from J, with 12 bases between. The CDR3 consists of 15 residues. The germline gives CDR1 SGHVS, CDR2 FNYEAQ. Here the CDR3 reads CASSFPLAYSYEQYF. The CDR3 region has the DNA TGTGCCAGCAGCTTCCCACTAGCTTACTCCTACGAGCAGTACTTC.

This clonotype has just a few counts. V is TRBV4-2 and J is TRBJ2-3, with 9 bases identical to TRBD2. This CDR3 contains 16 residues. CDR1 LGHNA and CDR2 YNFKEQ come from the germline V gene. The V and J ends lost 4 bases and 3 bases, in that order; junction bases with no gene match: 8. The chain's CDR3 is CASSPLGAGGTDTQYF. The CDR3 nucleotides are TGTGCCAGCAGCCCCCTGGGGGCGGGGGGGACAGATACGCAGTATTTT.

This clonotype occurred a few times. The chain has TRBV14 and TRBJ2-4; D could derive from TRBD1 or TRBD2 (5 bases each). The CDR3 covers 16 residues. V lost 0 bases and J 6 bases, leaving 15 bases between the germline ends. Germline CDR1 is SGHDN and CDR2 is FVKESK. The CDR3 nucleotides are TGTGCCAGCAGCCAAGATTGGGGCAGGGCGGGAAACATTCAGTACTTC. It specifies CASSQDWGRAGNIQYF. The entire variable domain, with the rest obtained from reference TRBV14 and TRBJ2-4, is as follows: EAGVTQFPSHSVIEKGQTVTLRCDPISGHDNLYWYRRVMGKEIKFLLHFVKESKQDESGMPNNRFLAERTGGTYSTLKVQPAELEDSGVYFCASSQDWGRAGNIQYFGAGTRLSVL.

The chain recombines TRBV11-2 with TRBJ1-2; unclear D gene. V was clipped by 10 bases and J by 4 bases, with 19 bases between them. CDR1 and CDR2 from the germline V gene are SGHAT and FQNNGV. This CDR3 contains 14 residues. CDR3 residues: CANTHGSAFYGYTF. The CDR3 DNA reads TGTGCCAACACCCACGGTTCGGCTTTCTATGGCTACACCTTC.

The rearrangement links TRBV3-1 to TRBJ2-3; weak D call: TRBD2 (6 bases). V was trimmed by 0 bases and J by 3 bases, leaving 13 bases between them. Germline V gene sequence: CDR1 LGHDT, CDR2 YNNKEL (reference sequence). There are 16 residues in the CDR3. The CDR3: CASSQDPGGKTDTQYF. The CDR3 DNA reads as TGTGCCAGCAGCCAAGATCCCGGCGGGAAAACAGATACGCAGTATTTT.

In regard to this clonotype: A much larger clone is a single base away; this may be a read error. The CDR3 loop reads CAIRNGALSYEQYF. The DNA of the CDR3 is TGTGCCATCAGGAACGGGGCACTCTCCTACGAGCAGTACTTC. The gene calls are TRBV10-3 and TRBJ2-4, with D perhaps matching TRBD1 or TRBD2 (5 bases each). The end of the DNA is better explained by TRBJ2-7, so the J call may be wrong. Germline V lookup: CDR1 ENHRY, CDR2 SYGVKD. The CDR3 is 14 residues long.

This clonotype was picked up a small number of times. The chain links TRBV4-1 to TRBJ1-1; D unresolved. The V gene's germline CDR1 is MGHRA and CDR2 YSYEKL. The CDR3 runs to 17 residues. Trimming left V 2 bases short and J 5 bases short, with 21 bases between. The chain's CDR3 is CASSQRPSVVGRTEAFF. CDR3 in DNA: TGCGCCAGCAGCCAAAGGCCCTCAGTAGTGGGGAGGACTGAAGCTTTCTTT.

This clonotype was seen a handful of times. The chain employs TRBV12-3 or TRBV12-4 and TRBJ2-3; D is undetermined. The CDR3 has 13 amino acids. The germline V and J ends were trimmed by 0 bases and 10 bases, with 11 bases remaining between them. The CDR3 spells CASSLAKGRAQYF. As DNA, the CDR3 is TGTGCCAGCAGTTTAGCGAAGGGAAGGGCGCAGTATTTT.

The chain employs TRBV6-1 and TRBJ2-3, with D uncertain. The V and J ends lost 2 bases and 0 bases respectively, with 6 bases between them. The CDR3 sequence is 14 residues long. In germline, CDR1 is MNHNS, CDR2 SASEGT. The CDR3 protein is CASSEPLSTDTQYF. The CDR3, as DNA: TGTGCCAGCAGTGAACCCCTAAGCACAGATACGCAGTATTTT.

The chain carries TRBV12-3 or TRBV12-4 and TRBJ1-2, with a tentative D call TRBD1 (6 bases). This CDR3 has 14 residues. V shed 6 bases and J shed 3 bases, with 14 bases lying between them. CDR3 DNA: TGTGCCAGCAGCCCCAGGGGATTCTACTATGGCTACACCTTC. It encodes CASSPRGFYYGYTF.

The chain joins TRBV28 to TRBJ2-7; 8 bases map to TRBD1. The germline V gene has CDR1 MDHEN and CDR2 SYDVKM. V was clipped by 1 base and J by 6 bases; unmatched bases: 5. CDR3 length: 14 amino acids. The CDR3 loop reads CASSLFGQGSEQYF. DNA for the CDR3: TGTGCCAGCAGTTTATTTGGACAGGGTTCCGAGCAGTACTTC. The variable domain in full, completed from reference TRBV28 and TRBJ2-7, reads DVKVTQSSRYLVKRTGEKVFLECVQDMDHENMFWYRQDPGLGLRLIYFSYDVKMKEKGDIPEGYSVSREKKERFSLILESASTNQTSMYLCASSLFGQGSEQYFGPGTRLTVT.

This chain links TRBV3-1 with TRBJ1-4; D possibly corresponds to TRBD1 (6 bases). The CDR3 sequence is 16 residues long. CDR1 is LGHDT, CDR2 YNNKEL, per germline (reference sequence). The V and J ends lost 1 base and 3 bases respectively, with 12 bases between them. The CDR3 here is CASSQAQEGANEKLFF. The CDR3 DNA follows: TGTGCCAGCAGCCAAGCACAGGAGGGGGCTAATGAAAAACTGTTTTTT.

On this clonotype itself: A read error may produce the germline difference seen at one junction end. V is TRBV20-1 and J is TRBJ2-7; 7 positions agree with TRBD2. Germline values: CDR1 DFQATT, CDR2 SNEGSKA (reference sequence). The CDR3 has 15 amino acids. For the CDR3, the DNA is TGCGGTGCTAGAGATGGGGGGTGGGACTACTACGAGCAGTACTTC. It encodes CGARDGGWDYYEQYF.

This clonotype turned up a few times. V usage is TRBV6-2 or TRBV6-3 and J usage is TRBJ2-2; 12 positions match TRBD2. V lost 5 bases, J lost 1 base, and 8 bases stayed unmatched. Germline V CDR1 and CDR2: MNHEY, SVGEGT. There are 18 residues in the CDR3. CDR3 residues: CASSRGLAGRWNTGELFF. The CDR3 coding sequence is TGTGCCAGCAGTCGAGGACTAGCGGGAAGGTGGAACACCGGGGAGCTGTTTTTT.